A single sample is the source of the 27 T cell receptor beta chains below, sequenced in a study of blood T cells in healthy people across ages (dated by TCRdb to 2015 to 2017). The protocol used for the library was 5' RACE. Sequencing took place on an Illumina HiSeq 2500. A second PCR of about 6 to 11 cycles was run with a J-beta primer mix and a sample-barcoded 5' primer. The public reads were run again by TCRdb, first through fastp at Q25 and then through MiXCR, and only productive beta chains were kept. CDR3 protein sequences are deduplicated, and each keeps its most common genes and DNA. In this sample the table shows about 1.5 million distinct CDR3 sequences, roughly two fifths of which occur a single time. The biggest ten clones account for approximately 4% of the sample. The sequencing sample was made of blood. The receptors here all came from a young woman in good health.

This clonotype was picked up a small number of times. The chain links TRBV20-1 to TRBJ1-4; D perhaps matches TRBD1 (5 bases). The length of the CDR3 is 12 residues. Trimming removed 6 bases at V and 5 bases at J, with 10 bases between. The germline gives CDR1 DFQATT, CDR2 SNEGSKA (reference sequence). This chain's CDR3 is CSAAAGNEKLFF. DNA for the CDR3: TGCAGTGCCGCGGCAGGGAATGAAAAACTGTTTTTT.

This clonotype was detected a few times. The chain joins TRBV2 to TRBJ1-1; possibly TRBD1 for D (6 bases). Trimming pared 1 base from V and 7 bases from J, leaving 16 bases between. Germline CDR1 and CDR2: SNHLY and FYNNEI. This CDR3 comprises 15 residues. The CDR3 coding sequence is TGTGCCAGCAGTGAAGAGTGGGCAGGGACAAGTGAAGCTTTCTTT. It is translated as CASSEEWAGTSEAFF.

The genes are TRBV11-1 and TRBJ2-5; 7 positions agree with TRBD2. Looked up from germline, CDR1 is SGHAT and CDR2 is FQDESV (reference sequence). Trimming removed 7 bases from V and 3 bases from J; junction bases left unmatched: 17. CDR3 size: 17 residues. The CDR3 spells CASNSKSETSSKETQYF. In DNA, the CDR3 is TGTGCCAGCAACTCGAAATCCGAGACTAGCAGTAAAGAGACCCAGTACTTC.

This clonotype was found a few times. The CDR3 DNA sequence: TGCAGTGCGCCGCATGGCGGGAGCTACAATGAGCAGTTCTTC. Translating gives CSAPHGGSYNEQFF. This chain connects TRBV20-1 to TRBJ2-1; 7 bases are shared with TRBD2. CDR3 length equals 14 residues. J was trimmed by 3 bases and V by 6 bases; bases with no gene match: 8. Per germline, CDR1 DFQATT and CDR2 SNEGSKA (reference sequence).

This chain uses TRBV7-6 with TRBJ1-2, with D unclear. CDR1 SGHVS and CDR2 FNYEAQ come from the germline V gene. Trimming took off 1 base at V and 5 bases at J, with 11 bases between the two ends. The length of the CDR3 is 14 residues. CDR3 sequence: CASSLEPQAYGYTF. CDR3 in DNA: TGTGCCAGCAGCTTAGAGCCCCAGGCATATGGCTACACCTTC.

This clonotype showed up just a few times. CDR3: CASSLGDRGLSADTEAFF. The DNA for the CDR3 is TGTGCCAGCAGTTTAGGGGACAGGGGGCTAAGTGCCGACACTGAAGCTTTCTTT. This chain connects TRBV12-3 or TRBV12-4 to TRBJ1-1; 12 positions match TRBD1. V shed 1 base, J shed 3 bases, and the junction held 9 bases outside the gene matches. This CDR3 has 18 residues.

The CDR3 loop reads CSGNRGSTEAFF. The CDR3 DNA is TGCAGTGGGAACAGGGGGAGCACTGAAGCTTTCTTT. The chain combines TRBV20-1 with TRBJ1-1; 8 nucleotides match TRBD1. V was pared by 7 bases and J by 4 bases, with 5 bases of the junction left unmatched. The CDR3 length is 12 residues. CDR1 and CDR2 from the germline V gene are DFQATT and SNEGSKA (reference sequence).

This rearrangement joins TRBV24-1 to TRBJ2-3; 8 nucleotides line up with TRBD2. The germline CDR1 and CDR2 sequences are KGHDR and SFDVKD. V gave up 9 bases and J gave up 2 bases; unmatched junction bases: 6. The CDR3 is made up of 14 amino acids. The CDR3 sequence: CATQERGTTDTQYF. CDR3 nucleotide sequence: TGTGCCACCCAGGAGCGGGGGACCACAGATACGCAGTATTTT.

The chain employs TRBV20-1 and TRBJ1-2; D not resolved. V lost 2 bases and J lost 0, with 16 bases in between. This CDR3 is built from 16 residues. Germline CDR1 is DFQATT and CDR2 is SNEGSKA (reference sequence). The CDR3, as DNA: TGCAGTGCTAGACCGCCCCGTTGGAAGGCTAACTATGGCTACACCTTC. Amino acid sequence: CSARPPRWKANYGYTF.

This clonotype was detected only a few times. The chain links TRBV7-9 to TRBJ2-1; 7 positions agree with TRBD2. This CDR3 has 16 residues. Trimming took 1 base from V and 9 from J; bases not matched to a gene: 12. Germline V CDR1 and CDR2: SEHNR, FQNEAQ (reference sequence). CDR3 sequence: CASSLEGNRGGGEQFF. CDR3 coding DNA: TGTGCCAGCAGCTTAGAAGGGAACCGCGGGGGTGGTGAGCAGTTCTTC.

The DNA for the CDR3 is TGTGCCAGCAGGGATAGTTATCAGCCCCAGCATTTT. Its protein is CASRDSYQPQHF. The gene calls are TRBV12-3 or TRBV12-4 and TRBJ1-5; D remains unclear. The CDR3 has 12 amino acids. Between the trimmed V and J ends, which lost 6 bases and 5 bases, there was a span of 8 bases.

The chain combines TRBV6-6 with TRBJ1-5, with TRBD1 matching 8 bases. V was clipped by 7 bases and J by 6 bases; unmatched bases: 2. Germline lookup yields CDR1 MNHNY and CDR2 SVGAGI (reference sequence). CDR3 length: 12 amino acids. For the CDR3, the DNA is TGTGCCAGCACCACAGGGGGTCAGCCCCAGCATTTT. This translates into CASTTGGQPQHF.

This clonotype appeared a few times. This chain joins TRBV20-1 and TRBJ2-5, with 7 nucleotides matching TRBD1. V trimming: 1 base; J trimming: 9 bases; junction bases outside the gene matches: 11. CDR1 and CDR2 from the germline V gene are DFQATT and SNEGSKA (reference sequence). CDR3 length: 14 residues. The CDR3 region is CSARVRDSPGSQYF. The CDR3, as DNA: TGCAGTGCTAGAGTCCGGGACAGCCCAGGGTCCCAGTACTTC.

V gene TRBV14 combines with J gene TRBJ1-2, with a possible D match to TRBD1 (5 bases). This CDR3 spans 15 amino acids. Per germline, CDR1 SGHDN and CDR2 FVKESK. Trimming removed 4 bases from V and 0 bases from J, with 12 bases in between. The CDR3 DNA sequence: TGTGCCAGCAGCCCTCTCGTGGGGGCTAACTATGGCTACACCTTC. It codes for CASSPLVGANYGYTF.

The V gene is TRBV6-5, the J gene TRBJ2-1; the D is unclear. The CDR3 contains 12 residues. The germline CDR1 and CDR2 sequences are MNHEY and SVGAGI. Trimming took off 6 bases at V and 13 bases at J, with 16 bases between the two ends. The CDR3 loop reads CASRSILETQFF. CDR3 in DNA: TGTGCCAGCAGGAGTATATTGGAGACCCAGTTCTTC.

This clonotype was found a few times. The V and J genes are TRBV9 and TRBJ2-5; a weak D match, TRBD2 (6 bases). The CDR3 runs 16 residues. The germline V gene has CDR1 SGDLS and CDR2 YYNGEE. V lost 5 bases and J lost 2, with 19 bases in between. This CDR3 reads CASSDDRQGLQETQYF. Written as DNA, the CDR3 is TGTGCCAGCAGTGACGACCGTCAGGGACTTCAAGAGACCCAGTACTTC.

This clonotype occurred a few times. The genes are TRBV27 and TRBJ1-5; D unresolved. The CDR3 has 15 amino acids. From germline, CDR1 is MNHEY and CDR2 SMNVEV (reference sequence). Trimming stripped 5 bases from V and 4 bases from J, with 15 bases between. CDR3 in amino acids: CASSTPKDRNQPQHF. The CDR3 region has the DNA TGTGCCAGCAGTACACCTAAGGACCGTAATCAGCCCCAGCATTTT.

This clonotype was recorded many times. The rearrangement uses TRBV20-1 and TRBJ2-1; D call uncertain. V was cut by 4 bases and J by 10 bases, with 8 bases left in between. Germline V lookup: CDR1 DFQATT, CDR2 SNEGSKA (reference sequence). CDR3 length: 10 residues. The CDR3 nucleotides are TGCAGTGCTAAGCAATGGGAGCAGTTCTTC. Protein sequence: CSAKQWEQFF.

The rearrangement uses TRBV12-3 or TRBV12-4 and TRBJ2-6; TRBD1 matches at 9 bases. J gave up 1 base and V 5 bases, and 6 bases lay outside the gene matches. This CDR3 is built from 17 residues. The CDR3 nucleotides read TGTGCCAGCAGTCAGACAGGGGGATTTTCTGGGGCCAACGTCCTGACTTTC. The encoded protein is CASSQTGGFSGANVLTF.

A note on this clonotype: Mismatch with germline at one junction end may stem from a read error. As DNA, the CDR3 is TGTGCTAGCAGCCCCCTTAGGTTTGAAAAACTGTTTTTT. It is translated as CASSPLRFEKLFF. The J gene is TRBJ1-4, the V gene TRBV7-7; D is uncertain. Germline assignment: CDR1 SSHAT and CDR2 FNYEAQ (reference sequence). The CDR3 sequence is 13 residues long.

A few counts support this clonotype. As DNA, the CDR3 is TGCAGCGCTGCTAGCGCTGGGGCCAACGTCCTGACTTTC. As protein: CSAASAGANVLTF. The rearrangement uses TRBV29-1 and TRBJ2-6; TRBD2 is a possible D gene (6 bases). CDR3 length: 13 amino acids. CDR1 is SQVTM and CDR2 is ANQGSEA in the germline V gene. With 7 bases removed from V and 2 bases from J, the gap between germline ends came to 9 bases.

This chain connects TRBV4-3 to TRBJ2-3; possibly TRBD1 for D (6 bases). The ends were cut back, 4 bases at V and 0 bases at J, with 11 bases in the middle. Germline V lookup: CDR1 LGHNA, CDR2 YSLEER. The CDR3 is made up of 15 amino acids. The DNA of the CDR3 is TGCGCCAGCAGCCGACAGGACCTTAGCACAGATACGCAGTATTTT. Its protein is CASSRQDLSTDTQYF.

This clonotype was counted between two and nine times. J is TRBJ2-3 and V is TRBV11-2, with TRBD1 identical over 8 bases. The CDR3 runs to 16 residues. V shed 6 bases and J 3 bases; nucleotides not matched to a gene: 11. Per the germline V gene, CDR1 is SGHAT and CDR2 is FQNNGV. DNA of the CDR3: TGTGCCAGCAGACTCTGGGGCAGGGGGCGAACAGATACGCAGTATTTT. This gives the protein CASRLWGRGRTDTQYF.

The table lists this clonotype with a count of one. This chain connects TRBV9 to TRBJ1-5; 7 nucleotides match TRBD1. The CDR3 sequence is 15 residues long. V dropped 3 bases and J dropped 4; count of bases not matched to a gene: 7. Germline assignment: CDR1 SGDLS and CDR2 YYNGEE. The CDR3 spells CASSATGTANQPQHF. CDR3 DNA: TGTGCCAGCAGCGCGACCGGGACAGCAAATCAGCCCCAGCATTTT.

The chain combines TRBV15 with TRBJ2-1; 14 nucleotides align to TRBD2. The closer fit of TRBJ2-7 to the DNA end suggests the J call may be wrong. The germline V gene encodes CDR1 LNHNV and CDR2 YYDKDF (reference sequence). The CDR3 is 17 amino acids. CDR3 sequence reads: CATSRPGTSGSYNEQYF. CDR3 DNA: TGTGCCACCAGCAGACCGGGGACTAGCGGGAGTTACAATGAGCAGTACTTC.

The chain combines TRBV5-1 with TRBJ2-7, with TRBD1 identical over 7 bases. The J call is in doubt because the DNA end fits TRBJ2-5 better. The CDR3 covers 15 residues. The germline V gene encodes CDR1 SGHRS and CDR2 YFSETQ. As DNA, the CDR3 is TGCGCCAGCAGCTCCGCTAGCAGGGGGTCGGAGACCCAGTACTTC. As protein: CASSSASRGSETQYF.

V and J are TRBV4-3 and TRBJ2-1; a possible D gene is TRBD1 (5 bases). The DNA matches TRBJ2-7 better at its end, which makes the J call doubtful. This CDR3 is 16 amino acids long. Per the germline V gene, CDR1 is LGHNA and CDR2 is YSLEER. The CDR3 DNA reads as TGCGCCAGCAGCCAAGATAGGCAGGGCTCCTACAATGAGCAGTACTTC. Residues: CASSQDRQGSYNEQYF.